Shown below are 11 T cell receptor beta chains from a single sample sequenced in a study of blood T cell repertoires in COVID-19. Produced via immunoSEQ multiplex PCR; TCRdb's table is partial and in-frame only. Among just under 350,000 clones listed, around 83% were seen once. The sample taken for sequencing was peripheral blood. These receptors came from a man aged 30-40 years with active or convalescent COVID-19.

The genes are TRBV30 and TRBJ1-5, with D possibly matching TRBD1 (5 bases). The CDR3 covers 14 residues. Germline V gene sequence: CDR1 GTSNPN, CDR2 SVGIG (reference sequence). The germline V and J ends were trimmed by 1 base and 1 base, with 8 bases remaining between them. The CDR3 DNA sequence: TGTGCCTGGAGTGGCCCAGGGAGCAATCAGCCCCAGCATTTT. Protein: CAWSGPGSNQPQHF.

The chain joins TRBV28 to TRBJ1-2; 7 bases line up with TRBD1. This CDR3 comprises 14 residues. Trimming at V came to 5 bases and at J to 4 bases, leaving 7 bases not matched to a gene. Germline lookup yields CDR1 MDHEN and CDR2 SYDVKM. This CDR3 is CASSRPGQIYGYTF. The CDR3 nucleotides read TGTGCCAGCAGTCGGCCGGGACAGATCTATGGCTACACCTTC.

The CDR3, as DNA: TGTGCCACCAGTGATAGTTCAGGGAAAGAGACCCAGTACTTC. As protein: CATSDSSGKETQYF. The chain combines TRBV24-1 with TRBJ2-5; D is perhaps TRBD1 (5 bases). With 3 bases removed from V and 3 bases from J, the gap between germline ends came to 10 bases. This CDR3 spans 14 amino acids. Germline V lookup: CDR1 KGHDR, CDR2 SFDVKD.

This chain joins TRBV5-1 and TRBJ1-1; D remains unclear. Trimming stripped 4 bases from V and 2 bases from J, with 9 bases between. Per germline, CDR1 SGHRS and CDR2 YFSETQ. The CDR3 extends over 13 amino acids. CDR3 in DNA: TGCGCCAGCAGCAGTGCGGCTAACACTGAAGCTTTCTTT. As protein: CASSSAANTEAFF. Full variable domain (rest looked up from reference TRBV5-1 and TRBJ1-1): KAGVTQTPRYLIKTRGQQVTLSCSPISGHRSVSWYQQTPGQGLQFLFEYFSETQRNKGNFPGRFSGRQFSNSRSEMNVSTLELGDSALYLCASSSAANTEAFFGQGTRLTVV.

This chain connects TRBV7-2 to TRBJ2-2, with D maybe TRBD2 (5 bases). The V gene lost 2 bases and the J gene lost 3 bases, with 10 bases spanning the gap. Germline CDR1 is SGHTA and CDR2 is FQGNSA. CDR3 length: 15 residues. The CDR3 region is CASSLIRGYTGELFF. The CDR3 region has the DNA TGTGCCAGCAGCTTAATCCGAGGGTACACCGGGGAGCTGTTTTTT.

The chain recombines TRBV12-3 or TRBV12-4 with TRBJ1-2; TRBD1 is a possible D gene (5 bases). The CDR3 runs 13 residues. Deletions cut 5 bases from V and 2 bases from J, with 9 bases between. Here the CDR3 reads CASSQQANYGYTF. The CDR3 DNA reads TGTGCCAGCAGTCAACAGGCGAACTATGGCTACACCTTC.

J is TRBJ1-4 and V is TRBV19; D unclear. Germline V gene lookup returns CDR1 LNHDA and CDR2 SQIVND (reference sequence). V lost 3 bases, J lost 5 bases, and 10 bases lay in between. The CDR3 covers 14 residues. CDR3 loop: CASSIGIRNEKLFF. The CDR3 DNA follows: TGTGCCAGTAGTATCGGGATTCGGAATGAAAAACTGTTTTTT.

This chain joins TRBV4-3 and TRBJ1-1, with D perhaps matching TRBD1 (5 bases). The CDR3 is 16 amino acids. The V gene's germline CDR1 is LGHNA and CDR2 YSLEER. V was cut by 1 base and J by 6 bases, with 18 bases left in between. For the CDR3, the DNA is TGCGCCAGCAGCCAAGCCCGGACGGGACTGCACGCTGAAGCTTTCTTT. It specifies CASSQARTGLHAEAFF.

The rearrangement uses TRBV24-1 and TRBJ2-2; 9 nucleotides agree with TRBD2. The CDR3 covers 17 residues. V was pared by 1 base and J by 3 bases, with 5 bases of the junction left unmatched. The germline V gene has CDR1 KGHDR and CDR2 SFDVKD. This chain's CDR3 is CATSDFGLAGHTGELFF. As DNA, the CDR3 is TGTGCCACCAGTGATTTTGGGCTAGCGGGGCACACCGGGGAGCTGTTTTTT.

The rearrangement links TRBV30 to TRBJ1-3; 7 bases fit TRBD1. This CDR3 is 13 amino acids long. V shed 8 bases and J 3 bases; nucleotides not matched to a gene: 7. Germline V CDR1 and CDR2: GTSNPN, SVGIG (reference sequence). The CDR3 region is CARTGTDGNTIYF. CDR3 sequence (DNA): TGTGCCCGCACCGGGACAGATGGAAACACCATATATTTT.

The rearrangement joins TRBV19 to TRBJ2-1, with D possibly matching TRBD2 (6 bases). Germline V gene data show CDR1 as LNHDA and CDR2 as SQIVND (reference sequence). The CDR3 is made up of 13 amino acids. V was trimmed by 1 base and J by 9 bases, leaving 10 bases between them. The CDR3 DNA reads as TGTGCCAGTAGTATAGGCTCCGGGGGTGAGCAGTTCTTC. The encoded protein is CASSIGSGGEQFF.